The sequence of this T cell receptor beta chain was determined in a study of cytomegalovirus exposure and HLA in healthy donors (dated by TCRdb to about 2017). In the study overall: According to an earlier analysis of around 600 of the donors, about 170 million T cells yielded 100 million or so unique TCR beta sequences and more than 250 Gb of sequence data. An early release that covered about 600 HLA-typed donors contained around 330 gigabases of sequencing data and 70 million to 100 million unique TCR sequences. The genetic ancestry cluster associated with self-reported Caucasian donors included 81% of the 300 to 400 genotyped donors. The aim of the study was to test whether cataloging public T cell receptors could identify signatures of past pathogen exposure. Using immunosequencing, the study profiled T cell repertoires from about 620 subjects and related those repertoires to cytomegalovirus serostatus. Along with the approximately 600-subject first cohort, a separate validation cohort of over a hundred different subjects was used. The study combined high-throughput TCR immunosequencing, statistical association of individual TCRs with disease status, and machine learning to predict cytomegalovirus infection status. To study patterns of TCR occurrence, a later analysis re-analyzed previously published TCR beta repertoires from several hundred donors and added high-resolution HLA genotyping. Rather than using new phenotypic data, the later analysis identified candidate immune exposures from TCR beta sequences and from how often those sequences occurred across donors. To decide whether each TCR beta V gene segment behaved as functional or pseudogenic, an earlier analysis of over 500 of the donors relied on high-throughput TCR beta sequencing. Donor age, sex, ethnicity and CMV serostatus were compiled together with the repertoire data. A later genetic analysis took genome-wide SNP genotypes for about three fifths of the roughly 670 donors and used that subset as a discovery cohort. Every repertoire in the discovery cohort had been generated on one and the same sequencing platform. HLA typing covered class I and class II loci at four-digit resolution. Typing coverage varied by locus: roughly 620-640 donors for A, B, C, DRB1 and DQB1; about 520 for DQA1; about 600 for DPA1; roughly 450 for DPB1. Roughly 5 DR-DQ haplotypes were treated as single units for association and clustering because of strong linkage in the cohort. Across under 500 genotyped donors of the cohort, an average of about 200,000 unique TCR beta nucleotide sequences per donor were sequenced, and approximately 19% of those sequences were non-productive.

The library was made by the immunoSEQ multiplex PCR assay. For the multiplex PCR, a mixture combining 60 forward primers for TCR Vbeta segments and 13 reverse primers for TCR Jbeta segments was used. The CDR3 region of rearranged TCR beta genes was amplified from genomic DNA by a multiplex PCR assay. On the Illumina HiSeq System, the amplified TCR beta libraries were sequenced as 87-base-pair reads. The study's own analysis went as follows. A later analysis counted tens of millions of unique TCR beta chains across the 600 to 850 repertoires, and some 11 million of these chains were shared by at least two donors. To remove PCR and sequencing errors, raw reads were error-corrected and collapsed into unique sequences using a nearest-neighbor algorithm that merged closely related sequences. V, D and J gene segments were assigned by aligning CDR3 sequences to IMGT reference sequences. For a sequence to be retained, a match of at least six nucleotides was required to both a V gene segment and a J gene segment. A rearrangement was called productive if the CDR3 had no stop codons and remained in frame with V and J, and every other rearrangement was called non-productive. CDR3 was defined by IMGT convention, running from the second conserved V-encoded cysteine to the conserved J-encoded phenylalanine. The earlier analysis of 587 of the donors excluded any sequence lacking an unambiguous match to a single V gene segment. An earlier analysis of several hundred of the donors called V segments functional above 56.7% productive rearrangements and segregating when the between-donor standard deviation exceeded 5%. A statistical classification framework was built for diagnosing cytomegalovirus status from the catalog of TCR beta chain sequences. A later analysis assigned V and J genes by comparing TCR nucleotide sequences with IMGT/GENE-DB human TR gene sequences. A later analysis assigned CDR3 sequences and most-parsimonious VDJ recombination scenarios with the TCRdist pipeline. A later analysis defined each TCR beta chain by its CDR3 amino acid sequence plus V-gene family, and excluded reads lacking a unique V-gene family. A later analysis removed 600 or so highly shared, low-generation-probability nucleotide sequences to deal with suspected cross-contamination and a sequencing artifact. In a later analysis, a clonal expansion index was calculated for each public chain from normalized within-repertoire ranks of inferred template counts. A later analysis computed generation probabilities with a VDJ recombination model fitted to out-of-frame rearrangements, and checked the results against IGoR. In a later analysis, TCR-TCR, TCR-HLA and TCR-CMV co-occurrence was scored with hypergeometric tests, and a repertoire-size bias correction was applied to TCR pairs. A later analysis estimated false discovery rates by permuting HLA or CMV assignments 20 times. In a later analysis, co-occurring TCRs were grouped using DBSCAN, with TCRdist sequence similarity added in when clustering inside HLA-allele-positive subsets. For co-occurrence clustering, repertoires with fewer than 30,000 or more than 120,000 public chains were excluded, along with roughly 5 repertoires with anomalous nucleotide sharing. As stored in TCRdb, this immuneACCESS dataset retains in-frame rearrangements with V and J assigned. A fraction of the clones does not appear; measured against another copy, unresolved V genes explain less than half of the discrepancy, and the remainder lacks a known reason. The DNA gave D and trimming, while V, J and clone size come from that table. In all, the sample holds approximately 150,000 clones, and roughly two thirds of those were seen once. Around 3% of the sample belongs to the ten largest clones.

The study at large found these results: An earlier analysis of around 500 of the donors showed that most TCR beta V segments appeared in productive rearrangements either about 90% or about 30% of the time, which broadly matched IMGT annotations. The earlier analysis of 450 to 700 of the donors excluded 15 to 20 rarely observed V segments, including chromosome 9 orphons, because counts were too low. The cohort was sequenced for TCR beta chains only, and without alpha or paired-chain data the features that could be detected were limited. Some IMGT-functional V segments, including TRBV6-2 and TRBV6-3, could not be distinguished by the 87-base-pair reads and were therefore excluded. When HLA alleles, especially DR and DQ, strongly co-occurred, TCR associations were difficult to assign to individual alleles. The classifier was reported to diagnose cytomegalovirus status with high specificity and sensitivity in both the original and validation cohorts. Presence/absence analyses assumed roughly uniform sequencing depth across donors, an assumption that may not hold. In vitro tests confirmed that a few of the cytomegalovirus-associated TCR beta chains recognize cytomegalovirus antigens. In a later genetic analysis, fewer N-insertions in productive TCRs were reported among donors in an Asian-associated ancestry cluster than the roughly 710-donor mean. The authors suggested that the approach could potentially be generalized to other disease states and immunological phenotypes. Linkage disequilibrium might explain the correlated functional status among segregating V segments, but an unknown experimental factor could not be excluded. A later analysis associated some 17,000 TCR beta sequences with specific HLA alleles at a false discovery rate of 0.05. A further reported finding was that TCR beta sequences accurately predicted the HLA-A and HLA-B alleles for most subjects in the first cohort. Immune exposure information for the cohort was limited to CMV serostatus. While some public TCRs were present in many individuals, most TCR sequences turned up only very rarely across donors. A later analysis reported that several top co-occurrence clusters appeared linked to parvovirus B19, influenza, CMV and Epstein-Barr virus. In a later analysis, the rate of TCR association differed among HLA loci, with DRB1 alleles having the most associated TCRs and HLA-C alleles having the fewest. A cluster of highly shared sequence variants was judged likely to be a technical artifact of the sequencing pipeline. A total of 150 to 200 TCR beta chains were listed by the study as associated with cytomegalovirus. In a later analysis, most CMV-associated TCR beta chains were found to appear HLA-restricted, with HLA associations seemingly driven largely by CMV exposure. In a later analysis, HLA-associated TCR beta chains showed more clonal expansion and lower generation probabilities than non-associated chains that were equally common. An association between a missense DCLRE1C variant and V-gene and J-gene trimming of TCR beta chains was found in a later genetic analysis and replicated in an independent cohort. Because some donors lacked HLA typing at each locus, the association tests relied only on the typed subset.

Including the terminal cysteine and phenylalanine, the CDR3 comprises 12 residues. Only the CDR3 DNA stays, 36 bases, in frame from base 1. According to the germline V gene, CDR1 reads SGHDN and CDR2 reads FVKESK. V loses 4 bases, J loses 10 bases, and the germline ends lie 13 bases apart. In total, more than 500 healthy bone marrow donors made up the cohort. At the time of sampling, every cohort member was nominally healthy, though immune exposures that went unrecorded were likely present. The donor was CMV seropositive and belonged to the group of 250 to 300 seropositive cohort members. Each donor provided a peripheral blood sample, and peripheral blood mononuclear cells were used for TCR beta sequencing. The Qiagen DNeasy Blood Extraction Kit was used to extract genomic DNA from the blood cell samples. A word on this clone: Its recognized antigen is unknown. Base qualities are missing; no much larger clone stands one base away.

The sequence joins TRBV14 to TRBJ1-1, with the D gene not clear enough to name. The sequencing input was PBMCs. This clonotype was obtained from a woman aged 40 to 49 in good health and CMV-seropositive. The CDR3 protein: CASSRSGQSAFF. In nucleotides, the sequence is TGTGCCAGCAGCCGCTCTGGGCAGTCAGCTTTCTTT.